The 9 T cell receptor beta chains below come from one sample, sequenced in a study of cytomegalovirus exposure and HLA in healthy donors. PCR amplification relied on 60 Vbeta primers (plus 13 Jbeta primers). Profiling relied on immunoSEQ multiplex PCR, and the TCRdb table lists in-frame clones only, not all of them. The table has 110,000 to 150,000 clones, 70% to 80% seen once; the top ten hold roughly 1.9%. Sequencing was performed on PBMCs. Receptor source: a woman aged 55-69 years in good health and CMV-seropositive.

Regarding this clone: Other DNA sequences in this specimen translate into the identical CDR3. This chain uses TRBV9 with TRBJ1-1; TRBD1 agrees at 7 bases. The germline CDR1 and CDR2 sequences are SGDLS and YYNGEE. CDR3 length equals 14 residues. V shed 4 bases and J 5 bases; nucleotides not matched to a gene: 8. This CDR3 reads CASSPRQGSTEAFF. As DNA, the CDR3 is TGTGCCAGCAGCCCCCGACAGGGCTCAACTGAAGCTTTCTTT.

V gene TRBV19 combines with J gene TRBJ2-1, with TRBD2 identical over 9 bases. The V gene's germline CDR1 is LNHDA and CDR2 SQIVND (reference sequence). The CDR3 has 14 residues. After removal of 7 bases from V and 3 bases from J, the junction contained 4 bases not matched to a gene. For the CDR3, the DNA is TGTGCCAGTAAGGAACTAGCGGGCTACAATGAGCAGTTCTTC. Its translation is CASKELAGYNEQFF.

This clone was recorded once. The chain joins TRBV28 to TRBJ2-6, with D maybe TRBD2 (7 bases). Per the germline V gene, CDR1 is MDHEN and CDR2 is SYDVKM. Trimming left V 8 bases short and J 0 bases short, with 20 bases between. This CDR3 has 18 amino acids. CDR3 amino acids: CASYLRGGLISGANVLTF. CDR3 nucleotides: TGTGCCAGCTATTTAAGGGGGGGCTTGATCTCTGGGGCCAACGTCCTGACTTTC.

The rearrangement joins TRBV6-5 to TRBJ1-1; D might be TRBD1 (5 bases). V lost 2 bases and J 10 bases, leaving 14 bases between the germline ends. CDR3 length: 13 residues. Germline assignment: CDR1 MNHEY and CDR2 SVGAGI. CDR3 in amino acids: CASSYGLRGGAFF. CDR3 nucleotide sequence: TGTGCCAGCAGTTACGGACTTCGGGGGGGAGCTTTCTTT.

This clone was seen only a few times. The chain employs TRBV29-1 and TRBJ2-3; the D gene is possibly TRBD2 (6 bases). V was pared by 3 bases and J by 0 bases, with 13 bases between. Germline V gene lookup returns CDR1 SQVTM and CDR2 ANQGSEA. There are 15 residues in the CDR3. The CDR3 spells CSVEVQRVSTDTQYF. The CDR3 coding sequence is TGCAGCGTTGAGGTACAGCGGGTCAGCACAGATACGCAGTATTTT.

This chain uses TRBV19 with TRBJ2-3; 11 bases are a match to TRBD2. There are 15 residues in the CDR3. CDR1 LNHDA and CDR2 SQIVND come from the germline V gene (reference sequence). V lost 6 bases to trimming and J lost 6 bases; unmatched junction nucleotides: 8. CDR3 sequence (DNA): TGTGCCAGTAGGCCTCTAGCGGGAGGTCTTGATACGCAGTATTTT. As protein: CASRPLAGGLDTQYF.

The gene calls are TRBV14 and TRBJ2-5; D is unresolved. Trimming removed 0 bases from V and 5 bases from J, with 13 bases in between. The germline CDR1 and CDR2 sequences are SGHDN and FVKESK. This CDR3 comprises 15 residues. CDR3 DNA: TGTGCCAGCAGCCAAGATCCCGGTATCGGGGAGACCCAGTACTTC. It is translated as CASSQDPGIGETQYF.

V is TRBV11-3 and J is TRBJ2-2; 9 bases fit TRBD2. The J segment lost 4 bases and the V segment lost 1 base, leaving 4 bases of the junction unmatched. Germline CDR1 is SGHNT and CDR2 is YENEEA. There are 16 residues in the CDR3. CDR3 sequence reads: CASSLVSGRFTGELFF. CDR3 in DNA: TGTGCCAGCAGCTTAGTAAGCGGGAGGTTCACCGGGGAGCTGTTTTTT.

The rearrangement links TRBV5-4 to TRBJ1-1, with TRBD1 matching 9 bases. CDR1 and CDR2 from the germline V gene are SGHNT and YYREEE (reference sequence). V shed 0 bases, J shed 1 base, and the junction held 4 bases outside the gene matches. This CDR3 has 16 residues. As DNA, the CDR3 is TGTGCCAGCAGCTTGGCGGGGACAGGGAGGAACACTGAAGCTTTCTTT. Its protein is CASSLAGTGRNTEAFF.